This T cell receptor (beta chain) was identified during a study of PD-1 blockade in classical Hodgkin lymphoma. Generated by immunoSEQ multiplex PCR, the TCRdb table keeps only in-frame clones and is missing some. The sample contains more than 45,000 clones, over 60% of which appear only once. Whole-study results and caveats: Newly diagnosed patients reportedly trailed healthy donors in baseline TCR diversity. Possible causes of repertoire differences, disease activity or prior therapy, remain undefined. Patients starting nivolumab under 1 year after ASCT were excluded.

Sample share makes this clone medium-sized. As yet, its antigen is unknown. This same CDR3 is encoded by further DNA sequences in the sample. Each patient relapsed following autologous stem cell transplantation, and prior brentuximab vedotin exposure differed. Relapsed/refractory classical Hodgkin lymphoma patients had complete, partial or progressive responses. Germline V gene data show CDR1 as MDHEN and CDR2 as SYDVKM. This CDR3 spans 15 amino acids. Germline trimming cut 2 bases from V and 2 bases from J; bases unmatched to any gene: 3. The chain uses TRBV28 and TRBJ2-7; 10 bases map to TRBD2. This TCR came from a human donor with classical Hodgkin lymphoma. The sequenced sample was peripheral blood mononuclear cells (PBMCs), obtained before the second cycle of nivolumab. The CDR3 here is CASSLGLAGAYEQYF. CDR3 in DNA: TGTGCCAGCAGTTTAGGGCTAGCGGGAGCCTACGAGCAGTACTTC.